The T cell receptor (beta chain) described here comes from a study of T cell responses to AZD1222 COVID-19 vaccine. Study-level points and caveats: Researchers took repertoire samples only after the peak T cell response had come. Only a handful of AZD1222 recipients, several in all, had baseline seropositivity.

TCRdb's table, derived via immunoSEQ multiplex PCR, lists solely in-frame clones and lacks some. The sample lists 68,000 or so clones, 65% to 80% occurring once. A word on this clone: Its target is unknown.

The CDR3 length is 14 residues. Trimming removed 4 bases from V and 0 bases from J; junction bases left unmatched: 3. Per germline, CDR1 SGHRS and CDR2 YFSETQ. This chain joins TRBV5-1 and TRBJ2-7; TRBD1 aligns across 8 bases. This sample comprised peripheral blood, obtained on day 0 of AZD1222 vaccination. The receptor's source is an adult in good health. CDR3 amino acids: CASSHTGGSYEQYF. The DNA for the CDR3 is TGCGCCAGCAGCCACACAGGGGGCTCCTACGAGCAGTACTTC.